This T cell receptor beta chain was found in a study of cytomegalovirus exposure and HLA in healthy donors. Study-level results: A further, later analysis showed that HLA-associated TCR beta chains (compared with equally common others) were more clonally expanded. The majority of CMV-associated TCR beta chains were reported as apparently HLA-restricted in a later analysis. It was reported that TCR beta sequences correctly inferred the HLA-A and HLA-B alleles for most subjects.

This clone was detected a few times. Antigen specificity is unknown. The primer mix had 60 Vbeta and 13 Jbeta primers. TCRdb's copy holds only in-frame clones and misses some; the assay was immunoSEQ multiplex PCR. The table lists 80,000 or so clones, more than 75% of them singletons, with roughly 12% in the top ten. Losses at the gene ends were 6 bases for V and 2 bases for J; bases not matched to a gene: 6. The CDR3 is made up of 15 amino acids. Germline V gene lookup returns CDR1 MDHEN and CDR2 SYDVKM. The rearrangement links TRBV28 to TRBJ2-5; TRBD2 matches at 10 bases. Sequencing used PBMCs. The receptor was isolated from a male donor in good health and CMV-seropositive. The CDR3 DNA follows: TGTGCCAGCAGGCAAGCGGGGGGGGGACAAGAGACCCAGTACTTC. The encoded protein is CASRQAGGGQETQYF. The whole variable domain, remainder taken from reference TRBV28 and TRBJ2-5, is DVKVTQSSRYLVKRTGEKVFLECVQDMDHENMFWYRQDPGLGLRLIYFSYDVKMKEKGDIPEGYSVSREKKERFSLILESASTNQTSMYLCASRQAGGGQETQYFGPGTRLLVL.